These 4 T cell receptor beta chains share one sample of origin, sequenced in a study of blood T cell repertoires in COVID-19. TCRdb keeps only in-frame clones here, not all; method: immunoSEQ multiplex PCR. The sample lists under 250,000 clones, more than 75% occurring once. The sequenced material came from peripheral blood. The receptors were gathered from a man aged 50 or older who had recovered from COVID-19.

The rearrangement links TRBV6-5 to TRBJ1-4; tentative D call: TRBD1 (6 bases). Trimming shortened V by 6 bases and J by 5 bases, and 16 bases separated the two germline ends. CDR3 length: 15 residues. Per germline, CDR1 MNHEY and CDR2 SVGAGI. CDR3 sequence: CASRISTGRNEKLFF. Written as DNA, the CDR3 is TGTGCCAGCAGGATCTCCACAGGGCGGAATGAAAAACTGTTTTTT.

The gene calls are TRBV5-1 and TRBJ2-1; 8 bases agree with TRBD2. CDR1 is SGHRS, CDR2 YFSETQ, per germline. This CDR3 contains 18 residues. V lost 0 bases to trimming and J lost 6 bases; unmatched junction nucleotides: 14. The DNA of the CDR3 is TGCGCCAGCAGCTTGGTAAAACTAGCGGCTTCTCCTAGCAATGAGCAGTTCTTC. Protein sequence: CASSLVKLAASPSNEQFF.

This clone showed up just once. The chain combines TRBV27 with TRBJ1-1, with 7 bases lining up with TRBD1. The CDR3 runs to 16 residues. The germline V gene has CDR1 MNHEY and CDR2 SMNVEV (reference sequence). Germline trimming cut 8 bases from V and 2 bases from J; bases unmatched to any gene: 14. The CDR3 sequence: CASRNLGTALNTEAFF. The CDR3 bases are TGTGCCAGCCGAAACTTAGGGACAGCCCTAAACACTGAAGCTTTCTTT.

This chain connects TRBV30 to TRBJ2-7; D unresolved. Germline CDR1 is GTSNPN and CDR2 is SVGIG (reference sequence). Between the trimmed V and J ends, which lost 5 bases and 0 bases, there was a span of 11 bases. CDR3 length equals 13 residues. The CDR3 bases are TGTGCCTGGGGGTTACTCCACTCCTACGAGCAGTACTTC. Translation: CAWGLLHSYEQYF.